These 18 T cell receptor beta chains share one sample of origin, sequenced in a study of lymphopenia after photon versus proton radiotherapy (dated by TCRdb to between 2018 and 2020). The library was generated by the immunoSEQ multiplex PCR assay. The table was pulled from immuneACCESS by TCRdb, which kept in-frame rearrangements only. Such tables lose some clones; where checked, under half of the loss comes from unresolved V genes, and the rest has no known cause. This sample has around 59,000 clones in its table, and roughly 80% of those were observed once. Of the sample, roughly 2% is held by the ten largest clones. Source: peripheral blood, taken from a patient treated with proton-based radiotherapy. The receptors stem from a man aged 55 to 70 with pancreatic cancer.

The chain combines TRBV19 with TRBJ2-4; TRBD2 agrees at 10 bases. The CDR3 has 19 amino acids. V lost 9 bases to trimming and J lost 2 bases; unmatched junction nucleotides: 19. Per germline, CDR1 LNHDA and CDR2 SQIVND (reference sequence). The DNA of the CDR3 is TGTGCCAGCTCCGCTAGGCTAGCGGGAGCTGGGACCCCCAAAAACATTCAGTACTTC. Its translation: CASSARLAGAGTPKNIQYF.

J is TRBJ1-1 and V is TRBV5-4; 9 bases line up with TRBD1. The CDR3 is 16 residues long. Germline CDR1 reads SGHNT; CDR2 reads YYREEE (reference sequence). J gave up 4 bases and V 0 bases, and 7 bases lay outside the gene matches. The CDR3 DNA is TGTGCCAGCAGCTTGGGGAACAGGGGGCAGGGCACTGAAGCTTTCTTT. This translates into CASSLGNRGQGTEAFF.

The chain joins TRBV19 to TRBJ1-5; the D is unclear. Trimming took 6 bases from V and 6 from J, leaving 12 bases between them. The CDR3 runs to 13 residues. The germline V gene encodes CDR1 LNHDA and CDR2 SQIVND (reference sequence). The CDR3 here is CASRTTPGQPQHF. In nucleotides, the CDR3 is TGTGCCAGTAGAACGACTCCGGGTCAGCCCCAGCATTTT. Variable domain in full (rest from reference TRBV19 and TRBJ1-5): DGGITQSPKYLFRKEGQNVTLSCEQNLNHDAMYWYRQDPGQGLRLIYYSQIVNDFQKGDIAEGYSVSREKKESFPLTVTSAQKNPTAFYLCASRTTPGQPQHFGDGTRLSIL.

V gene TRBV18 combines with J gene TRBJ1-2, with D perhaps TRBD1 (6 bases). Germline-derived CDR1 and CDR2 are KGHSH and LQKENI. This CDR3 contains 16 residues. V was shortened by 2 bases and J by 8 bases, with 21 bases between the two germline ends. Written as DNA, the CDR3 is TGTGCCAGCTCACCATTACCCCCGGGACAAAATTCCGGCTACACCTTC. Encoded protein: CASSPLPPGQNSGYTF.

This chain links TRBV2 with TRBJ2-2; D remains ambiguous. Germline loops: CDR1 SNHLY, CDR2 FYNNEI. Trimming removed 8 bases from V and 2 bases from J, with 12 bases in between. CDR3 length equals 14 residues. The CDR3 DNA reads TGTGCCAGCCAACGGCGAGAAAACACCGGGGAGCTGTTTTTT. Translating it yields CASQRRENTGELFF.

DNA of the CDR3: TGTGCCAGCAGCGTACTGGGGGAGGGCTCCAATGAGCAGTTCTTC. Amino acids: CASSVLGEGSNEQFF. V gene TRBV9 combines with J gene TRBJ2-1; 7 bases are shared with TRBD2. The CDR3 is 15 residues long. The junction had 7 bases not matched to a gene; V was cut back by 1 base and J by 6 bases. Germline CDR1 and CDR2: SGDLS and YYNGEE. Variable domain in full (rest from reference TRBV9 and TRBJ2-1): DSGVTQTPKHLITATGQRVTLRCSPRSGDLSVYWYQQSLDQGLQFLIQYYNGEERAKGNILERFSAQQFPDLHSELNLSSLELGDSALYFCASSVLGEGSNEQFFGPGTRLTVL.

V is TRBV5-4 and J is TRBJ2-2, with 11 bases that match TRBD2. J gave up 5 bases and V 3 bases, and 6 bases lay outside the gene matches. CDR1 SGHNT and CDR2 YYREEE come from the germline V gene (reference sequence). The CDR3 has 16 residues. The CDR3 protein is CASSSLAGGPTGELFF. Written as DNA, the CDR3 is TGTGCCAGCAGCTCGTTAGCGGGAGGGCCAACCGGGGAGCTGTTTTTT.

The chain recombines TRBV6-1 with TRBJ2-7, with a weak D call TRBD2 (7 bases). The CDR3 sequence is 17 residues long. CDR1 is MNHNS, CDR2 SASEGT, per germline. The ends were cut back, 4 bases at V and 2 bases at J, with 21 bases in the middle. The CDR3: CASSGRGGGGRTYEQYF. DNA for the CDR3: TGTGCCAGCAGTGGGAGGGGAGGGGGAGGGAGGACCTACGAGCAGTACTTC.

The gene calls are TRBV9 and TRBJ2-1; D possibly corresponds to TRBD2 (5 bases). Germline values: CDR1 SGDLS, CDR2 YYNGEE. The CDR3 spans 13 residues. Trimming removed 1 base at V and 12 bases at J, with 14 bases between. CDR3 in DNA: TGTGCCAGCAGCGTAATCGAGGGATTTTCGCAGTTCTTC. The encoded protein is CASSVIEGFSQFF.

The chain is built from TRBV15 and TRBJ2-5; D remains ambiguous. CDR3 length: 11 residues. Trimming removed 4 bases from V and 3 bases from J, with 3 bases in between. Germline CDR1 reads LNHNV; CDR2 reads YYDKDF (reference sequence). The CDR3 sequence: CATSMEETQYF. Written as DNA, the CDR3 is TGTGCCACCAGCATGGAAGAGACCCAGTACTTC. The full variable domain, rest sourced from reference TRBV15 and TRBJ2-5, is DAMVIQNPRYQVTQFGKPVTLSCSQTLNHNVMYWYQQKSSQAPKLLFHYYDKDFNNEADTPDNFQSRRPNTSFCFLDIRSPGLGDTAMYLCATSMEETQYFGPGTRLLVL.

The chain couples TRBV5-1 to TRBJ1-1, with unresolved D. Trimming pared 0 bases from V and 4 bases from J, leaving 13 bases between. Per germline, CDR1 SGHRS and CDR2 YFSETQ. CDR3 length equals 15 residues. The CDR3 protein is CASSLGPLGRTEAFF. The CDR3 DNA sequence: TGCGCCAGCAGCTTGGGACCGCTCGGGCGCACTGAAGCTTTCTTT. Filled out from reference TRBV5-1 and TRBJ1-1, the complete variable domain reads KAGVTQTPRYLIKTRGQQVTLSCSPISGHRSVSWYQQTPGQGLQFLFEYFSETQRNKGNFPGRFSGRQFSNSRSEMNVSTLELGDSALYLCASSLGPLGRTEAFFGQGTRLTVV.

This clone was counted between two and nine times. The chain employs TRBV7-9 and TRBJ1-5; a weak D match, TRBD1 (6 bases). Germline-derived CDR1 and CDR2 are SEHNR and FQNEAQ (reference sequence). The length of the CDR3 is 14 residues. V gave up 0 bases and J gave up 3 bases, with 6 bases separating them. CDR3 DNA sequence: TGTGCCAGCAGCTTAGCGGGGGCCAATCAGCCCCAGCATTTT. Translating it yields CASSLAGANQPQHF.

This clone was detected only a few times. A junction boundary mismatches the germline segment, possibly from a read error. This chain links TRBV29-1 with TRBJ1-5, with 7 bases fitting TRBD1. The CDR3 spans 13 residues. The germline gives CDR1 SQVTM, CDR2 ANQGSEA. The CDR3 sequence: CSVQDRADQPQHF. DNA for the CDR3: TGCAGCGTTCAAGACAGGGCAGATCAGCCCCAGCATTTT.

This sequence joins TRBV11-2 and TRBJ2-7; weak D call: TRBD2 (6 bases). Per the germline V gene, CDR1 is SGHAT and CDR2 is FQNNGV. The CDR3 extends over 15 amino acids. V shed 5 bases and J shed 1 base, with 15 bases lying between them. The CDR3 reads CASSKALAISYEQYF. The DNA of the CDR3 is TGTGCCAGCAGCAAGGCCCTAGCGATATCCTACGAGCAGTACTTC.

The chain has TRBV4-3 and TRBJ1-4; D uncertain. Germline-derived CDR1 and CDR2 are LGHNA and YSLEER. V was trimmed by 0 bases and J by 8 bases, leaving 16 bases between them. CDR3 length equals 16 residues. CDR3 amino acids: CASSQDQIGRGEKLFF. The CDR3 region has the DNA TGCGCCAGCAGCCAAGATCAGATAGGACGCGGGGAAAAACTGTTTTTT.

This sequence joins TRBV7-2 and TRBJ1-3, with D tentatively TRBD1 (5 bases). Germline lookup yields CDR1 SGHTA and CDR2 FQGNSA. The CDR3 covers 16 residues. The CDR3 DNA reads TGTGCAGCGAAAAAAGGGACGGCGCACTCTGGAAACACCATATATTTT. This translates into CAAKKGTAHSGNTIYF. The full variable domain, in which reference TRBV7-2 and TRBJ1-3 provide the parts outside the CDR3, is GAGVSQSPSNKVTEKGKDVELRCDPISGHTALYWYRQSLGQGLEFLIYFQGNSAPDKSGLPSDRFSAERTGGSVSTLTIQRTQQEDSAVYLCAAKKGTAHSGNTIYFGEGSWLTVV.

The chain carries TRBV18 and TRBJ1-5; 7 bases map to TRBD1. Germline loops: CDR1 KGHSH, CDR2 LQKENI. The CDR3 runs to 16 residues. The ends lost 0 bases at V and 4 bases at J; junction bases unmatched: 6. The chain's CDR3 is CASSPPGQHTNQPQHF. CDR3 DNA sequence: TGTGCCAGCTCACCACCGGGACAGCATACGAATCAGCCCCAGCATTTT.

The chain is built from TRBV19 and TRBJ2-2; D not resolved. Germline lookup yields CDR1 LNHDA and CDR2 SQIVND (reference sequence). This CDR3 spans 13 amino acids. V shed 5 bases and J shed 4 bases, with 8 bases lying between them. DNA of the CDR3: TGTGCCAGTAGTGGAACAGCCACCGGGGAGCTGTTTTTT. This encodes CASSGTATGELFF.